This T cell receptor (beta chain) derives from a study of OX40 agonist ivuxolimab in advanced cancers. CDR1 is MGHRA, CDR2 YSYEKL, per germline. There are 16 residues in the CDR3. Unmatched junction bases numbered 9, after V lost 1 base and J lost 8 bases. Clones were read by immunoSEQ multiplex PCR, and TCRdb kept only the in-frame ones, dropping some. The sample lists 30,000 or so clones; approximately 90% were seen once. Note on this clone: Its antigen is still unknown.

General study results and limits: The mean number of expanded clones was higher in CD8+ T cells than in CD4+.

Sampling times: baseline, cycle 4 day 1, cycle 7 day 1. Sequences were derived from CD4+ or CD8+ T cells sorted from blood, sampled in a trial of the OX40 agonist ivuxolimab. The receptor's source is an adult with an advanced solid tumor such as melanoma, head and neck, liver or kidney cancer. The chain carries TRBV4-1 and TRBJ2-2; 8 bases fit TRBD2. CDR3 amino acids: CASSQALAGVTGELFF. DNA of the CDR3: TGCGCCAGCAGCCAAGCTCTAGCGGGCGTTACGGGGGAGCTGTTTTTT.